This TCR beta chain was recorded in a study of shared clonotypes between healthy human individuals. Germline CDR1 is SNHLY and CDR2 is FYNNEI. CDR3 length: 14 amino acids. V shed 5 bases, J shed 4 bases, and the junction held 3 bases outside the gene matches. The assay was immunoSEQ multiplex PCR, and TCRdb's table has in-frame clones only and misses some. The data contain over 950,000 clones, about 72% of them singletons. In its sample, this clone was seen many times. The sequence came from a man between 18 and 29 years old in good health. Some clones in this sample may be carry-over from other donors' samples. The chain joins TRBV2 to TRBJ1-5; 9 bases map to TRBD1. Sequenced: memory CD4+ T cells from PBMCs. Subset denoted: CD45RA-negative fraction. CDR3 protein: CASSWTGENQPQHF. In nucleotides, the CDR3 is TGTGCCAGCAGTTGGACAGGGGAAAATCAGCCCCAGCATTTT.